The entry that follows covers one TCR beta chain sequence. Its specificity is unknown. These data come from a study of OX40 agonist ivuxolimab in advanced cancers. The wider study: The study enrolled dose-escalation patients with hepatocellular carcinoma, melanoma, renal cell or head and neck cancer. Study outcomes and limitations: Individuals who were partial responders at 0.1-3.0 mg/kg had clonal expansion that ranked among the lowest. Expanded clones tended on average to be more numerous among CD8+ T cells than CD4+.

Here immunoSEQ multiplex PCR was the method, and the copy in TCRdb shows in-frame clones only, minus some. Of 35,000 or so clones listed, approximately 80% were seen once; the top ten hold 18%. The CDR3 has 18 amino acids. J was trimmed by 0 bases and V by 0 bases; bases with no gene match: 8. Germline V gene lookup returns CDR1 SGHTA and CDR2 FQGNSA. The receptor was isolated from an adult with an advanced solid tumor such as melanoma, head and neck, liver or kidney cancer. Sequencing was performed on CD4+ or CD8+ T cells sorted from blood, taken in a trial of the OX40 agonist ivuxolimab. V gene TRBV7-2 combines with J gene TRBJ2-4, with 7 positions matching TRBD2. The DNA for the CDR3 is TGTGCCAGCAGCTTAGCGGAGGCGGGAGCGGGAGCCAAAAACATTCAGTACTTC. It codes for CASSLAEAGAGAKNIQYF.